This T cell receptor (beta chain) was documented in a study of control samples from healthy donors and cancer patients. Clones were read by immunoSEQ multiplex PCR, and TCRdb kept only the in-frame ones, dropping some. In the table there are 390,000 or so clones, 90% of which are singletons. This receptor was identified in a man aged 35-49 years with head and neck cancer. The sample comprised PBMCs.

The CDR3 bases are TGTGCCAGCAGCTTGGCGACGGGGACCCTCAATCAGCCCCAGCATTTT. Its translation is CASSLATGTLNQPQHF. This chain connects TRBV5-6 to TRBJ1-5; D may be TRBD1 (5 bases). The CDR3 is made up of 16 amino acids. CDR1 is SGHDT and CDR2 is YYEEEE in the germline V gene. Trimming pared 0 bases from V and 3 bases from J, leaving 13 bases between.